A selection of T cell receptor beta chains follows, all from one sample in a study of read filtering for tumor transcriptome and immune sequencing. TCRdb recomputed calls from the reads with MiXCR, one row per CDR3 protein. The data show around 65,000 distinct CDR3 sequences, with 15% to 25% seen just once and around an eighth held by the top ten. Input material: a population of CD138-negative cells sorted from bone marrow. The origin of the receptors is a donor at least 40 years old with multiple myeloma. Each CDR3 is given with its conserved first and last residue. D genes are given only for firm matches. Only part of the rows carry a size: once, few, many, or a class if the clone is expanded.

J,size,D,V,CDR3,DNA
TRBJ2-2,many,TRBD1,TRBV12-5,CASAPPQGAKFPGELFF,TGTGCTAGTGCCCCCCCCCAGGGGGCGAAATTTCCCGGGGAGCTGTTTTTT
TRBJ2-1,NA,NA,TRBV7-2,CASSSQETQFF,TGTGCCAGCAGCTCACAAGAGACCCAGTTCTTC
TRBJ1-1,many,NA,TRBV7-8,CASSLGSGATNTEAFF,TGTGCCAGCAGCCTGGGGTCGGGGGCAACCAACACTGAAGCTTTCTTT
TRBJ2-7,NA,NA,TRBV7-3,CASSLTRGCEQYF,TGTGCCAGCAGCCTGACCCGGGGCTGCGAGCAGTACTTC
TRBJ1-1,many,NA,TRBV7-6,CASSSQGPAMNTEAFF,TGTGCCAGCAGCTCACAGGGCCCCGCCATGAACACTGAAGCTTTCTTT
TRBJ2-1,many,NA,TRBV7-2,CASSDSGFSYNEQFF,TGTGCCAGCAGCGACAGCGGATTCTCCTACAATGAGCAGTTCTTC
TRBJ1-1,many,NA,TRBV28,CASSLRLVNTEAFF,TGTGCCAGCAGTTTGAGACTCGTGAACACTGAAGCTTTCTTT
TRBJ2-3,NA,NA,TRBV5-1,CTTNPGVATDTQYF,TGCACCACCAACCCGGGGGTGGCCACAGATACGCAGTATTTT
TRBJ2-5,few,NA,TRBV19,CASSGAGTSRRETQYF,TGTGCCAGTAGTGGGGCCGGGACCTCGAGGAGAGAGACCCAGTACTTC
TRBJ2-1,many,NA,TRBV20-1,CSAEGGRSHNEQFF,TGCAGTGCTGAAGGTGGCAGGAGCCACAATGAGCAGTTCTTC
TRBJ1-5,many,TRBD1,TRBV12-3/TRBV12-4,CASSSQGLGNQPQHF,TGTGCCAGCAGTTCACAGGGGTTGGGCAATCAGCCCCAGCATTTT
TRBJ1-4,many,TRBD1,TRBV20-1,CSAGGQGRTNEKLFF,TGCAGTGCTGGGGGACAGGGGAGGACTAATGAAAAACTGTTTTTT
TRBJ2-1,many,NA,TRBV18,CASSPLGRNEQFF,TGTGCCAGCTCACCATTGGGACGGAATGAGCAGTTCTTC
TRBJ2-2,NA,NA,TRBV29-1,CSVGTGVAGELFF,TGCAGCGTTGGAACGGGAGTGGCCGGGGAGCTGTTTTTT
TRBJ2-1,many,NA,TRBV5-6,CASSPPGVNEQLF,TGTGCCAGCAGCCCCCCGGGAGTGAATGAGCAGCTCTTC
TRBJ2-6,NA,TRBD1,TRBV29-1,CSAAMGTGVSGANVPTF,TGCAGCGCCGCCATGGGGACAGGGGTCTCTGGGGCCAACGTCCCGACTTTC
TRBJ2-4,many,TRBD2,TRBV7-8,CASSLSGAGGLNIQYF,TGTGCCAGCAGCTTATCAGGAGCGGGAGGGTTAAACATTCAGTACTTC
TRBJ2-7,hyperexpanded,NA,TRBV7-9,CASSLTYGYEQYF,TGTGCCAGCAGCCTGACATACGGCTACGAGCAGTACTTC
TRBJ2-3,many,NA,TRBV29-1,CSVEDLSGDTQYF,TGCAGCGTTGAGGACCTTTCGGGAGATACGCAGTATTTT
TRBJ1-5,many,NA,TRBV20-1,CSAVLGLQPNQPQHF,TGCAGTGCCGTGCTCGGGCTCCAGCCTAATCAGCCCCAGCATTTT
TRBJ2-5,many,TRBD2,TRBV7-9,CASSRTGTSGSLETQYF,TGTGCCAGCAGCCGCACCGGGACTAGCGGGAGCTTGGAGACCCAGTACTTC
TRBJ2-3,many,NA,TRBV12-3/TRBV12-4,CASNLGTTDTQYF,TGTGCCAGCAACTTGGGCACCACAGATACGCAGTATTTT
TRBJ1-5,once,TRBD1,TRBV3-1,CASIPIPRYRGGQPQHF,TGTGCCAGCATCCCGATCCCCCGGTACAGGGGAGGACAGCCCCAGCATTTT
TRBJ2-7,many,TRBD2,TRBV12-3/TRBV12-4,CASSLLAGGYEQYF,TGTGCCAGCAGTTTACTAGCGGGAGGCTACGAGCAGTACTTC
TRBJ2-5,NA,NA,TRBV11-2,CASSLDWSAGQETQYF,TGTGCCAGCAGCTTAGATTGGTCAGCAGGGCAAGAGACCCAGTACTTC
TRBJ2-1,many,NA,TRBV6-5,CASSYSDSSYNEQFF,TGTGCCAGCAGTTATTCCGACAGCTCCTACAATGAGCAGTTCTTC
TRBJ2-5,many,TRBD1,TRBV28,CASKGTGGVETQYF,TGTGCCAGCAAGGGGACAGGGGGCGTCGAGACCCAGTACTTC
TRBJ2-3,many,TRBD2,TRBV28,CASNTAGGGADTQYF,TGTGCCAGCAATACAGCGGGGGGGGGTGCAGATACGCAGTATTTT
TRBJ2-4,many,NA,TRBV10-1,CASSVGSTAKNIQYF,TGCGCCAGCAGTGTGGGGAGTACAGCCAAAAACATTCAGTACTTC
TRBJ1-6,many,TRBD1,TRBV5-1,CASSLGQGGDSPLHF,TGCGCCAGCAGCTTGGGGCAGGGGGGCGATTCACCCCTCCACTTT
TRBJ2-5,few,NA,TRBV5-1,CASSLATGGETQYF,TGCGCCAGCAGCTTGGCCACCGGAGGGGAGACCCAGTACTTC
TRBJ2-7,NA,TRBD2,TRBV11-3,CASSSSGSNEQYF,TGTGCCAGCAGCTCCAGCGGGAGTAACGAGCAGTACTTC
TRBJ1-1,many,NA,TRBV13,CASSSHESHTEAFF,TGTGCCAGCAGCTCACACGAGAGTCACACTGAAGCTTTCTTT
TRBJ2-3,many,TRBD2,TRBV6-1,CASSGGTSGRTDTQYF,TGTGCCAGCAGCGGCGGGACTAGCGGGAGGACAGATACGCAGTATTTT
TRBJ1-1,many,NA,TRBV20-1,CSARHVGTEAFF,TGCAGTGCTAGACACGTAGGCACTGAAGCTTTCTTT
TRBJ1-4,many,TRBD1,TRBV28,CASRGDRGATNEKLFF,TGTGCCAGCAGAGGGGACAGGGGAGCAACTAATGAAAAACTGTTTTTT
TRBJ2-1,few,TRBD2,TRBV7-9,CASSLGLANEQFF,TGTGCCAGCAGCTTAGGACTAGCCAATGAGCAGTTCTTC
TRBJ2-1,many,NA,TRBV29-1,CSVGRLGYNEQFF,TGCAGCGTCGGACGACTCGGTTACAATGAGCAGTTCTTC
TRBJ2-3,many,NA,TRBV10-1,CASSDLSTGVDTQYF,TGCGCCAGCAGTGACCTTTCCACTGGGGTGGATACGCAGTATTTT
TRBJ1-1,many,TRBD1,TRBV7-9,CASSTPRQGGPAFF,TGTGCCAGCAGCACCCCGAGACAGGGAGGGCCAGCTTTCTTT
TRBJ1-4,many,NA,TRBV15,CATSRGQNNEKLFF,TGTGCCACCAGCAGAGGACAGAATAATGAAAAACTGTTTTTT
TRBJ2-3,many,NA,TRBV21-1,CASSETSSGRAGDTQYF,TGTGCCAGCAGCGAAACGTCTAGCGGGAGGGCCGGAGATACGCAGTATTTT
TRBJ2-5,many,NA,TRBV9,CASSVHPGVTETQYF,TGTGCCAGCAGCGTACATCCGGGGGTGACGGAGACCCAGTACTTC
TRBJ1-5,many,NA,TRBV3-1,CASSLSGGDHQPQHF,TGTGCCAGCAGCCTTTCGGGGGGCGACCATCAGCCCCAGCATTTT